Listed here are 19 T cell receptor beta chains from one sample, sequenced in a study of T-cell reconstitution after alpha-beta-depleted transplantation in children. Library preparation (for TCRbeta) was performed with unique molecular identifiers. TCRdb passed the PCR reads through MiXCR, listing each CDR3 protein once. The table includes 700,000 to 950,000 distinct CDR3 sequences, approximately 15% detected once. The sequencing used PBMCs, mostly from graft donor cells, collected 360 days after TCRalphabeta/CD19-depleted stem cell transplant. These receptors were obtained from a male patient between 5 and 17 years old who had a stem cell transplant for acute lymphoblastic leukemia, so the T cells may come from the graft donor.

The V and J genes are TRBV7-6 and TRBJ2-2, with a weak D call TRBD2 (5 bases). Germline V CDR1 and CDR2: SGHVS, FNYEAQ. This CDR3 has 16 amino acids. The V gene lost 3 bases and the J gene lost 4 bases, with 15 bases spanning the gap. The CDR3 sequence is CASSFGGGSGTGELFF. The DNA for the CDR3 is TGTGCCAGCAGCTTTGGAGGCGGGTCCGGCACCGGGGAGCTGTTTTTT.

A few counts support this clonotype. V is TRBV11-1 and J is TRBJ2-3; 11 nucleotides agree with TRBD1. CDR3 length: 18 amino acids. The germline V gene has CDR1 SGHAT and CDR2 FQDESV (reference sequence). V gave up 5 bases and J gave up 0 bases; unmatched junction bases: 10. The CDR3 loop is CASSRGDRGRLSTDTQYF. The CDR3 DNA follows: TGTGCCAGCAGCCGAGGGGACAGGGGGAGGCTGAGCACAGATACGCAGTATTTT.

The chain is built from TRBV29-1 and TRBJ2-7, with 8 bases lining up with TRBD2. The V and J ends lost 5 bases and 7 bases, in that order; junction bases with no gene match: 7. The CDR3 is 12 residues long. Germline lookup yields CDR1 SQVTM and CDR2 ANQGSEA. CDR3 coding DNA: TGCAGCGTTTCTAGCGGGCGGGGAGAGCAGTACTTC. This sequence encodes CSVSSGRGEQYF.

This clonotype has a handful of counts. The rearrangement links TRBV5-7 to TRBJ2-7; 8 nucleotides match TRBD2. TRBV5-7 is designated an ORF whose function remains uncertain. V shed 4 bases and J 0 bases; nucleotides not matched to a gene: 18. CDR3 size: 19 residues. The CDR3 sequence: CASSKSSGRIPKSSYEQYF. In nucleotides, the CDR3 is TGTGCCAGCAGCAAGTCGAGCGGGAGAATACCTAAGAGCTCCTACGAGCAGTACTTC.

The chain has TRBV7-8 and TRBJ2-7; D possibly corresponds to TRBD2 (6 bases). The CDR3 runs 16 residues. Germline-derived CDR1 and CDR2 are SGHVS and FQNEAQ. The ends were cut back, 4 bases at V and 3 bases at J, with 19 bases in the middle. The CDR3 DNA reads TGTGCCAGCAGCTGGGAGTCGCGGGAAAGCTACTACGAGCAGTACTTC. Its translation: CASSWESRESYYEQYF.

This chain connects TRBV3-1 to TRBJ2-6; D is perhaps TRBD1 (6 bases). The CDR3 totals 15 residues. V shed 6 bases and J shed 0 bases, with 9 bases lying between them. Germline CDR1 reads LGHDT; CDR2 reads YNNKEL (reference sequence). The chain's CDR3 is CASRSRGSGANVLTF. The CDR3 nucleotides read TGTGCCAGCAGAAGCAGGGGCTCTGGGGCCAACGTCCTGACTTTC.

There are a few counts of this clonotype. This chain connects TRBV7-8 to TRBJ2-6; D may be TRBD2 (7 bases). The V gene lost 2 bases and the J gene lost 1 base, with 9 bases spanning the gap. Germline CDR1 and CDR2: SGHVS and FQNEAQ. The CDR3 extends over 16 amino acids. CDR3 in amino acids: CASSLRGASGANVLTF. The CDR3 coding sequence is TGTGCCAGCAGCTTACGGGGGGCTTCTGGGGCCAACGTCCTGACTTTC.

This clonotype was picked up a small number of times. V is TRBV4-1 and J is TRBJ2-1; 7 bases align to TRBD2. CDR1 is MGHRA and CDR2 is YSYEKL in the germline V gene. V gave up 1 base and J gave up 7 bases; unmatched junction bases: 10. The CDR3 runs 16 residues. This CDR3 reads CASSQAYGGGVNEQFF. Here the CDR3 DNA reads TGCGCCAGCAGCCAAGCCTACGGGGGAGGGGTAAATGAGCAGTTCTTC.

The CDR3 reads CASSYSGQGYEQYF. The DNA of the CDR3 is TGTGCCAGCAGTTACTCGGGACAGGGGTACGAGCAGTACTTC. V is TRBV6-5 and J is TRBJ2-7, with 10 bases identical to TRBD1. Germline-derived CDR1 and CDR2 are MNHEY and SVGAGI. This CDR3 has 14 amino acids. Trimming at V came to 0 bases and at J to 4 bases, leaving 0 bases not matched to a gene.

This clonotype was observed many times. The V gene is TRBV4-1, the J gene TRBJ1-3, with D hard to call. This CDR3 comprises 16 residues. Germline CDR1 is MGHRA and CDR2 is YSYEKL. The V gene lost 0 bases and the J gene lost 0 bases, with 9 bases spanning the gap. The CDR3 nucleotides are TGCGCCAGCAGCCAAGATCGGCGGATCTCTGGAAACACCATATATTTT. Translation: CASSQDRRISGNTIYF.

This clonotype was observed a few times. The V and J genes are TRBV10-3 and TRBJ2-5, with 10 bases lining up with TRBD2. The CDR3 loop spans 14 amino acids. With V trimmed by 7 bases and J by 5 bases, 7 bases remained unmatched. Germline loops: CDR1 ENHRY, CDR2 SYGVKD. CDR3 residues: CAITPGGLAETQYF. The CDR3 DNA sequence: TGTGCCATCACCCCCGGGGGACTAGCGGAGACCCAGTACTTC.

The chain joins TRBV29-1 to TRBJ1-1; D remains unclear. CDR1 is SQVTM and CDR2 is ANQGSEA in the germline V gene. V gave up 7 bases and J gave up 1 base, with 13 bases separating them. The CDR3 loop spans 13 amino acids. CDR3: CSAQGFTNTEAFF. CDR3 nucleotides: TGCAGCGCCCAAGGGTTTACGAACACTGAAGCTTTCTTT.

This CDR3 is CASSRREGKHEQYF. The CDR3 region has the DNA TGCGCCAGCAGCCGGAGGGAGGGGAAGCACGAGCAGTACTTC. The chain joins TRBV4-1 to TRBJ2-7; 7 bases fit TRBD2. Germline assignment: CDR1 MGHRA and CDR2 YSYEKL. V lost 4 bases and J lost 5; bases outside the gene matches: 8. The CDR3 extends over 14 amino acids.

This clonotype was seen a handful of times. The chain has TRBV6-5 and TRBJ2-3; D might be TRBD2 (5 bases). Germline assignment: CDR1 MNHEY and CDR2 SVGAGI. CDR3 length: 16 amino acids. The V end was cut by 4 bases, the J end by 1 base, with 15 bases between. CDR3 in amino acids: CASSFKPLAGTDTQYF. For the CDR3, the DNA is TGTGCCAGCAGTTTCAAGCCCCTAGCCGGCACAGATACGCAGTATTTT.

This chain connects TRBV5-1 to TRBJ2-5; a possible D gene is TRBD2 (5 bases). CDR1 SGHRS and CDR2 YFSETQ come from the germline V gene. The V end lost 4 bases, the J end lost 2 bases, and 15 bases lay between the germline ends. The CDR3 totals 15 residues. CDR3 nucleotides: TGCGCCAGCAGCGTCTACTATTCGGGACAAGAGACCCAGTACTTC. The encoded protein is CASSVYYSGQETQYF.

This clonotype was detected a few times. The J gene is TRBJ2-4, the V gene TRBV20-1; TRBD2 matches at 10 bases. Germline values: CDR1 DFQATT, CDR2 SNEGSKA (reference sequence). The CDR3 totals 16 residues. V lost 6 bases to trimming and J lost 0 bases; unmatched junction nucleotides: 8. CDR3 amino acids: CSAPLAGLLAKNIQYF. CDR3 sequence (DNA): TGCAGTGCGCCACTAGCGGGATTACTAGCCAAAAACATTCAGTACTTC.

This clonotype was seen ten or more times. The chain carries TRBV10-2 and TRBJ2-5; D perhaps matches TRBD2 (7 bases). Trimming shortened V by 3 bases and J by 3 bases, and 17 bases separated the two germline ends. Germline loops: CDR1 WSHSY, CDR2 SAAADI. The CDR3 runs 16 residues. The CDR3, as DNA: TGCGCCAGCAGTGATGTAGGGGAAGGGGGGGAAGAGACCCAGTACTTC. This encodes CASSDVGEGGEETQYF.

On this clonotype itself: One junction end disagrees with the germline gene, perhaps due to a read error. The V call is TRBV10-3, the J call TRBJ2-5, with 12 bases fitting TRBD2. CDR3 length: 17 residues. Germline lookup yields CDR1 ENHRY and CDR2 SYGVKD. CDR3 nucleotides: TGTGCCATCTATATGGGACCGGGACTAGCGGGTAAAGAGACCGAGTACTTC. It specifies CAIYMGPGLAGKETEYF.

This clonotype has just a few counts. V is TRBV12-3 or TRBV12-4 and J is TRBJ1-2; 7 nucleotides match TRBD1. CDR3 length: 14 amino acids. After removal of 3 bases from V and 6 bases from J, the junction contained 7 bases not matched to a gene. The CDR3 nucleotides read TGTGCCAGCAGTTTCCACAGGGGCGCGAATGGCTACACCTTC. Protein product: CASSFHRGANGYTF.